Presented here are 29 T cell receptor beta chains from one specimen sequenced in a study of cytomegalovirus exposure and HLA in healthy donors listed by TCRdb under 2017. The library came from the immunoSEQ multiplex PCR assay. A mixture of 60 forward primers for TCR Vbeta segments and 13 reverse primers for TCR Jbeta segments was used in the multiplex PCR. The table comes from immuneACCESS by way of TCRdb, which keeps in-frame sequences with V and J called. Part of the clones is missing from these tables; in studies checked, under half for an unresolved V gene and the rest for unknown reasons. The sample contains 120,000 or so clones, roughly 80% of them found a single time. The top ten hold 3.5% to 4% of the sample. Sequenced sample: PBMCs. Receptors originate from a man aged 18 to 29 in good health and CMV-seropositive.

The rearrangement uses TRBV29-1 and TRBJ2-7; D may be TRBD2 (6 bases). The germline CDR1 and CDR2 sequences are SQVTM and ANQGSEA. Trimming removed 7 bases from V and 5 bases from J, with 24 bases in between. The CDR3 has 15 amino acids. The CDR3 coding sequence is TGCAGCGAACGACCGCAGGGAGGCCCGCGAGACGAGCAGTACTTC. It codes for CSERPQGGPRDEQYF.

The table lists this clone with a few counts. V and J are TRBV7-9 and TRBJ1-3; D is possibly TRBD1 (6 bases). The germline gives CDR1 SEHNR, CDR2 FQNEAQ (reference sequence). Between the trimmed V and J ends, which lost 5 bases and 3 bases, there was a span of 26 bases. The CDR3 is 19 amino acids. CDR3 sequence reads: CASSPLASGDVFNGNTIYF. CDR3 coding DNA: TGTGCCAGCAGCCCCTTGGCTTCAGGGGACGTGTTTAATGGAAACACCATATATTTT. The full variable domain, in which reference TRBV7-9 and TRBJ1-3 provide the parts outside the CDR3, is DTGVSQNPRHKITKRGQNVTFRCDPISEHNRLYWYRQTLGQGPEFLTYFQNEAQLEKSRLLSDRFSAERPKGSFSTLEIQRTEQGDSAMYLCASSPLASGDVFNGNTIYFGEGSWLTVV.

The rearrangement joins TRBV7-2 to TRBJ2-3; TRBD2 aligns across 8 bases. Unmatched junction bases numbered 21, after V lost 1 base and J lost 12 bases. This CDR3 has 18 amino acids. Germline CDR1 SGHTA, CDR2 FQGNSA. CDR3 loop: CASSLGPASGRTQRPQYF. For the CDR3, the DNA is TGTGCCAGCAGCTTAGGTCCGGCTAGCGGGCGGACCCAACGACCCCAGTATTTT. The entire variable domain, with the rest obtained from reference TRBV7-2 and TRBJ2-3, is as follows: GAGVSQSPSNKVTEKGKDVELRCDPISGHTALYWYRQSLGQGLEFLIYFQGNSAPDKSGLPSDRFSAERTGGSVSTLTIQRTQQEDSAVYLCASSLGPASGRTQRPQYFGPGTRLTVL.

The chain uses TRBV2 and TRBJ1-5, with 9 positions matching TRBD1. J lost 5 bases, V lost 8 bases, and 4 bases had no gene match. Germline V lookup: CDR1 SNHLY, CDR2 FYNNEI. The CDR3 extends over 13 amino acids. CDR3 DNA sequence: TGTGCCAGCGAGGGACAGGGAGATCAGCCCCAGCATTTT. Amino acid sequence: CASEGQGDQPQHF.

The chain joins TRBV7-9 to TRBJ2-7; 8 nucleotides match TRBD2. Germline CDR1 reads SEHNR; CDR2 reads FQNEAQ (reference sequence). This CDR3 is 15 amino acids long. V gave up 8 bases and J gave up 2 bases; unmatched junction bases: 11. The CDR3 DNA is TGTGCCAGCGCCGGGGGGGAGCGGGGAACCTACGAGCAGTACTTC. This sequence encodes CASAGGERGTYEQYF.

The chain couples TRBV5-1 to TRBJ2-7, with 7 bases identical to TRBD2. Looked up from germline, CDR1 is SGHRS and CDR2 is YFSETQ. V was clipped by 0 bases and J by 6 bases; unmatched bases: 0. The CDR3 loop spans 12 amino acids. CDR3 DNA sequence: TGCGCCAGCAGCTTGGGGGAGGGCGAGCAGTACTTC. Protein product: CASSLGEGEQYF.

The chain is built from TRBV2 and TRBJ2-5; a weak D match, TRBD2 (6 bases). This CDR3 is built from 15 residues. The V end lost 6 bases, the J end lost 2 bases, and 16 bases lay between the germline ends. In germline, CDR1 is SNHLY, CDR2 FYNNEI. CDR3 bases: TGTGCCAGCAGCGCTACGGCGGGGTTACAAGAGACCCAGTACTTC. Its protein is CASSATAGLQETQYF.

Written as DNA, the CDR3 is TGCGCCAGCAGCTTGGCGGGCCAGGGTGTAAACACTGAAGCTTTCTTT. Translated: CASSLAGQGVNTEAFF. V and J are TRBV5-1 and TRBJ1-1, with a weak D call TRBD1 (5 bases). From germline, CDR1 is SGHRS and CDR2 YFSETQ. The CDR3 is 16 residues long. V gave up 0 bases and J gave up 2 bases, with 14 bases separating them.

The chain joins TRBV5-1 to TRBJ2-2, with 7 nucleotides matching TRBD2. J lost 2 bases, V lost 0 bases, and 10 bases had no gene match. CDR1 SGHRS and CDR2 YFSETQ come from the germline V gene. The CDR3 consists of 18 residues. CDR3 bases: TGCGCCAGCAGCTTGGCCTTGGGGGGGAGACGTAACACCGGGGAGCTGTTTTTT. Translating it yields CASSLALGGRRNTGELFF.

This clone was found once. This chain uses TRBV7-9 with TRBJ1-1; 9 bases match TRBD1. The germline gives CDR1 SEHNR, CDR2 FQNEAQ (reference sequence). This CDR3 has 17 residues. After removal of 4 bases from V and 1 base from J, the junction contained 10 bases not matched to a gene. As DNA, the CDR3 is TGTGCCAGCAGCTACGCCGGGACAGGGCTGGGGAACACTGAAGCTTTCTTT. This translates into CASSYAGTGLGNTEAFF. Full variable domain (remainder filled in from reference TRBV7-9 and TRBJ1-1): DTGVSQNPRHKITKRGQNVTFRCDPISEHNRLYWYRQTLGQGPEFLTYFQNEAQLEKSRLLSDRFSAERPKGSFSTLEIQRTEQGDSAMYLCASSYAGTGLGNTEAFFGQGTRLTVV.

The J gene is TRBJ1-2, the V gene TRBV4-3; D is undetermined. This CDR3 region has 14 residues. V lost 4 bases and J lost 0, with 9 bases in between. CDR1 LGHNA and CDR2 YSLEER come from the germline V gene. The CDR3 DNA is TGCGCCAGCAGCCCGTCCTTAGCTAACTATGGCTACACCTTC. Its protein product is CASSPSLANYGYTF.

The CDR3 protein is CASTTTGTGSPLHF. The CDR3, as DNA: TGTGCCAGCACTACCACAGGGACAGGGTCACCCCTCCACTTT. The rearrangement uses TRBV6-1 and TRBJ1-6; 9 bases are a match to TRBD1. J lost 10 bases, V lost 7 bases, and 8 bases had no gene match. CDR1 is MNHNS and CDR2 is SASEGT in the germline V gene. This CDR3 is 14 amino acids long.

The V call is TRBV11-2, the J call TRBJ2-3, with D maybe TRBD2 (6 bases). CDR1 SGHAT and CDR2 FQNNGV come from the germline V gene. The length of the CDR3 is 15 residues. V was cut by 5 bases and J by 2 bases, with 14 bases left in between. The CDR3 region is CASSPRRGFTDTQYF. The DNA for the CDR3 is TGTGCCAGCAGCCCACGTCGGGGGTTCACAGATACGCAGTATTTT.

The CDR3 here is CATRTGLNTEAFF. CDR3 sequence (DNA): TGCGCCACCAGGACAGGACTGAACACTGAAGCTTTCTTT. The chain is built from TRBV5-1 and TRBJ1-1, with 7 bases that match TRBD1. CDR1 SGHRS and CDR2 YFSETQ come from the germline V gene. The length of the CDR3 is 13 residues. V shed 9 bases, J shed 0 bases, and the junction held 5 bases outside the gene matches.

The chain combines TRBV30 with TRBJ2-1; 7 bases match TRBD2. This CDR3 is built from 15 residues. Losses at the gene ends were 3 bases for V and 6 bases for J; bases not matched to a gene: 11. Germline V gene sequence: CDR1 GTSNPN, CDR2 SVGIG (reference sequence). CDR3 sequence: CAWRPLADAPNEQFF. CDR3 in DNA: TGTGCCTGGAGGCCGCTAGCGGACGCCCCCAATGAGCAGTTCTTC.

The J gene is TRBJ2-1, the V gene TRBV27; 14 bases match TRBD2. Germline V lookup: CDR1 MNHEY, CDR2 SMNVEV (reference sequence). The trim removed 4 bases at V and 10 bases at J, leaving 6 bases unmatched. There are 15 residues in the CDR3. This CDR3 reads CASSSGLAGVREQFF. The CDR3 DNA reads TGTGCCAGCAGTTCGGGACTAGCGGGAGTTCGAGAGCAGTTCTTC.

The chain links TRBV2 to TRBJ2-5, with 8 bases that match TRBD1. CDR3 length: 16 residues. The junction had 12 bases not matched to a gene; V was cut back by 4 bases and J by 5 bases. Germline-derived CDR1 and CDR2 are SNHLY and FYNNEI. The CDR3 DNA reads TGTGCCAGCAGTGTCCACCTCAGGGGGCGCAGGGAGACCCAGTACTTC. It is translated as CASSVHLRGRRETQYF.

The genes are TRBV6-5 and TRBJ1-5, with a tentative D call TRBD1 (6 bases). The ends were cut back, 10 bases at V and 0 bases at J, with 10 bases in the middle. Germline CDR1 and CDR2: MNHEY and SVGAGI. The CDR3 extends over 13 amino acids. The CDR3 loop is CATQTGSNQPQHF. The CDR3 DNA reads as TGTGCCACCCAGACAGGTAGCAATCAGCCCCAGCATTTT.

The chain uses TRBV27 and TRBJ2-6, with 8 bases aligning to TRBD1. The CDR3 sequence is 17 residues long. Trimming at V came to 3 bases and at J to 2 bases, leaving 6 bases not matched to a gene. Per the germline V gene, CDR1 is MNHEY and CDR2 is SMNVEV (reference sequence). CDR3 amino acids: CASSFSGGAAGANVLTF. CDR3 sequence (DNA): TGTGCCAGCAGTTTTTCAGGGGGCGCTGCTGGGGCCAACGTCCTGACTTTC.

The V call is TRBV11-2, the J call TRBJ1-2; 8 bases are a match to TRBD1. CDR1 is SGHAT and CDR2 is FQNNGV in the germline V gene. After removal of 4 bases from V and 7 bases from J, the junction contained 8 bases not matched to a gene. This CDR3 spans 14 amino acids. CDR3 nucleotides: TGTGCCAGCAGCTGGGGACAGGAGGCTTTTGGCTACACCTTC. Protein sequence: CASSWGQEAFGYTF. The variable domain in full, with the rest retrieved from reference TRBV11-2 and TRBJ1-2, is EAGVAQSPRYKIIEKRQSVAFWCNPISGHATLYWYQQILGQGPKLLIQFQNNGVVDDSQLPKDRFSAERLKGVDSTLKIQPAKLEDSAVYLCASSWGQEAFGYTFGSGTRLTVV.

V usage is TRBV6-4 and J usage is TRBJ1-2; 7 bases align to TRBD1. V lost 6 bases and J lost 4; bases outside the gene matches: 11. This CDR3 has 15 residues. CDR1 MRHNA and CDR2 SNTAGT come from the germline V gene. CDR3 nucleotides: TGTGCCAGCAGACCTCAACAGGGGCCAACCTATGGCTACACCTTC. Protein sequence: CASRPQQGPTYGYTF.

This chain uses TRBV7-2 with TRBJ1-1, with no clear D. CDR3 length: 15 amino acids. Per the germline V gene, CDR1 is SGHTA and CDR2 is FQGNSA. The V end was cut by 5 bases, the J end by 8 bases, with 21 bases between. CDR3 DNA sequence: TGTGCCAGCAGCCCTCATCCCCGGACTGACATGGAAGCTTTCTTT. Translating it yields CASSPHPRTDMEAFF.

The chain recombines TRBV5-1 with TRBJ2-7; D may be TRBD2 (5 bases). The V end lost 1 base, the J end lost 4 bases, and 6 bases lay between the germline ends. The CDR3 is 12 residues long. CDR1 and CDR2 from the germline V gene are SGHRS and YFSETQ. Written as DNA, the CDR3 is TGCGCCAGCAGCTTGACGGGGTACGAGCAGTACTTC. Protein product: CASSLTGYEQYF.

The chain is built from TRBV6-4 and TRBJ2-3, with 9 bases identical to TRBD2. The ends lost 2 bases at V and 4 bases at J; junction bases unmatched: 1. This CDR3 region has 14 residues. Germline CDR1 and CDR2: MRHNA and SNTAGT. This chain's CDR3 is CASSDIAGADTQYF. The CDR3 nucleotides are TGTGCCAGCAGTGACATAGCGGGAGCAGATACGCAGTATTTT.

The chain couples TRBV5-1 to TRBJ1-2, with TRBD1 matching over 8 bases. Trimming took 0 bases from V and 9 from J; bases not matched to a gene: 7. From germline, CDR1 is SGHRS and CDR2 YFSETQ. The CDR3 consists of 14 residues. CDR3 nucleotide sequence: TGCGCCAGCAGCTTGGCCAGGGGGCTGTCTAGCTACACCTTC. This translates into CASSLARGLSSYTF.

The V call is TRBV19, the J call TRBJ2-1; D unclear. The length of the CDR3 is 16 residues. Germline V lookup: CDR1 LNHDA, CDR2 SQIVND (reference sequence). V shed 3 bases and J shed 0 bases, with 12 bases lying between them. The DNA of the CDR3 is TGTGCCAGTAGTATTTTTCGGGTGTCCTCCTACAATGAGCAGTTCTTC. Translation gives CASSIFRVSSYNEQFF.

The chain combines TRBV5-1 with TRBJ2-7, with 10 bases fitting TRBD1. Germline V gives CDR1 SGHRS, CDR2 YFSETQ. J gave up 3 bases and V 3 bases, and 9 bases lay outside the gene matches. The CDR3 has 16 residues. The CDR3 here is CASSSVPGQGFYEQYF. In nucleotides, the CDR3 is TGCGCCAGCAGCTCGGTACCGGGACAGGGGTTCTACGAGCAGTACTTC.

The chain carries TRBV7-8 and TRBJ2-7, with TRBD1 identical over 10 bases. The CDR3 contains 16 residues. V was clipped by 1 base and J by 1 base; unmatched bases: 4. The germline V gene encodes CDR1 SGHVS and CDR2 FQNEAQ. Here the CDR3 reads CASSLVPGQGSYEQYF. The CDR3 nucleotides are TGTGCCAGCAGCTTAGTCCCGGGACAGGGGTCCTACGAGCAGTACTTC.

This chain joins TRBV4-3 and TRBJ2-7; 8 bases map to TRBD2. Trimming at V came to 0 bases and at J to 7 bases, leaving 8 bases not matched to a gene. This CDR3 spans 15 amino acids. Germline V lookup: CDR1 LGHNA, CDR2 YSLEER. CDR3 loop: CASSQDPGGPGEQYF. CDR3 nucleotide sequence: TGCGCCAGCAGCCAAGATCCGGGAGGGCCGGGGGAGCAGTACTTC.